The present entry profiles one T cell receptor beta chain with its context. The data derive from a study of blood T cell repertoires in COVID-19. Study-level information: Samples of COVID-19 (acute and convalescent) were obtained from the United States, Italy and Spain.

In the source study's methods: The authors estimated nucleated cell counts from reference gene primer amplification. Profiled with immunoSEQ multiplex PCR; TCRdb holds only in-frame clones, not every one. That table gives V, J and clone size, and the DNA gave D and trimming. The sample has roughly 160,000 clones; 83% are singletons. CDR3 length equals 17 residues. The germline CDR1 and CDR2 sequences are SGHTA and FQGTGA. Germline trimming cut 2 bases from V and 2 bases from J; bases unmatched to any gene: 5. This sequence originates from a woman older than 75 with acute or convalescent COVID-19. The chain combines TRBV7-3 with TRBJ2-6; 8 bases map to TRBD1. Sequencing used peripheral blood. CDR3 loop: CASSLDRGATGANVLTF. Written as DNA, the CDR3 is TGTGCCAGCAGCTTAGACAGGGGAGCAACTGGGGCCAACGTCCTGACTTTC.